These T cell receptor beta chains were read from a single sample in a study of vaccination and CD4 T cells after COVID-19. For these receptors, no antigen is known. TCRdb reprocessed the PCR reads via MiXCR and lists one record per CDR3 protein. Counted here are under 9,500 distinct CDR3 sequences, approximately 67% occurring once; the ten biggest clones make up approximately 33%. The sequenced sample consisted of CD4+ T cells from blood, cultured in vitro. Receptor source: a human donor who had recovered from COVID-19. Both conserved end residues are part of each CDR3. Fields, in order: CDR3 length, D gene, V gene, clone size, J gene, CDR3 protein, CDR3 DNA. A D gene is named only where the DNA matches it firmly. For some rows the clone size is stated as once, few or many, or as a class when expanded; others skip it.

>13|TRBD1|TRBV30|NA|TRBJ1-1
CAWSTDRGREAFF
TGTGCCTGGAGTACAGACAGGGGACGGGAAGCTTTCTTT
>11|NA|TRBV7-9|few|TRBJ2-3
CASSSRDTQYF
TGTGCCAGCAGCTCCAGGGATACGCAGTATTTT
>16|TRBD2|TRBV20-1|few|TRBJ2-3
CSARDQRAGVTDTQYF
TGCAGTGCTAGAGATCAGCGAGCGGGGGTCACAGATACGCAGTATTTT
>18|TRBD2|TRBV5-1|once|TRBJ2-7
CASSLAGLAGGIGYEQYF
TGCGCCAGCAGCTTGGCCGGACTAGCGGGAGGGATTGGCTACGAGCAGTACTTC
>17|TRBD1|TRBV5-4|NA|TRBJ2-5
CASSLGIRDRGLETQYF
TGTGCCAGCAGCTTGGGGATCCGGGACAGGGGGCTGGAGACCCAGTACTTC
>17|NA|TRBV28|NA|TRBJ2-6
CASSPWSRTSGANVLTF
TGTGCCAGCAGCCCCTGGTCACGTACATCTGGGGCCAACGTCCTGACTTTC
>15|NA|TRBV7-2|once|TRBJ1-3
CASSAIRSHGNTIYF
TGTGCCAGCAGCGCCATCAGGAGCCACGGAAACACCATATATTTT
>11|NA|TRBV2|NA|TRBJ2-3
CASSSTDTQYF
TGTGCCAGCAGTTCAACAGATACGCAGTATTTT
>16|TRBD2|TRBV9|NA|TRBJ2-1
CASSVRGSSSYNEQFF
TGTGCTAGCAGCGTTCGCGGGAGTAGCTCCTACAATGAGCAGTTCTTC
>16|NA|TRBV6-2/TRBV6-3|NA|TRBJ2-7
CASSYLLRLTPYEQYF
TGTGCCAGCAGTTACCTGTTGCGGCTAACCCCCTACGAGCAGTACTTC
>14|TRBD1|TRBV20-1|NA|TRBJ1-1
CSARKTGIYTEAFF
TGCAGTGCTAGAAAGACAGGGATTTACACTGAAGCTTTCTTT
>15|NA|TRBV20-1|few|TRBJ1-4
CSASVRGWANEKLFF
TGCAGTGCTAGTGTCCGGGGATGGGCTAATGAAAAACTGTTTTTT
>14|NA|TRBV20-1|NA|TRBJ2-1
CSASGQGQDSVGFF
TGCAGTGCTAGTGGGCAGGGTCAGGATTCAGTCGGGTTCTTC
>13|NA|TRBV30|NA|TRBJ2-5
CACHRDGRETQYF
TGTGCCTGCCACAGGGATGGTAGGGAGACCCAGTACTTC
>14|NA|TRBV2|NA|TRBJ1-1
CASSGSGAGTEAFF
TGTGCCAGCAGTGGGTCAGGGGCCGGGACTGAAGCTTTCTTT
>15|TRBD1|TRBV2|NA|TRBJ1-6
CASTQETGKGSPLHF
TGTGCCAGCACTCAAGAGACAGGGAAGGGTTCACCCCTCCACTTT
>15|TRBD1|TRBV7-2|NA|TRBJ2-4
CASSPRGQGGNIQYF
TGTGCCAGCAGCCCCAGGGGACAGGGGGGAAACATTCAGTACTTC
>16|TRBD1|TRBV6-2/TRBV6-3|NA|TRBJ2-1
CASTKTGKEWSNEQFF
TGTGCCAGCACCAAGACAGGGAAGGAGTGGTCAAATGAGCAGTTCTTC